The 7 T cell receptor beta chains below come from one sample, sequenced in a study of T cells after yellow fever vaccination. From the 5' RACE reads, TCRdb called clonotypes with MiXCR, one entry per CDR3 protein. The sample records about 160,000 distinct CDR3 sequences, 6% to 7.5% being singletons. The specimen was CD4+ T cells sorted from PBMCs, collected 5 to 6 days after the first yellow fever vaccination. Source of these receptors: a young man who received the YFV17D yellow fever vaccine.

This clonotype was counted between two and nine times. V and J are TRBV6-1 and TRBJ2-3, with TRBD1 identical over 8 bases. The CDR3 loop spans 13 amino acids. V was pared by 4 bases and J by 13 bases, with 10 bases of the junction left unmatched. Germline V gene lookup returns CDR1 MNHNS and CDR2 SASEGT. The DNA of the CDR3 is TGTGCCAGCAGTGCGATAGGACAGGGATTCGAGTATTTT. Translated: CASSAIGQGFEYF.

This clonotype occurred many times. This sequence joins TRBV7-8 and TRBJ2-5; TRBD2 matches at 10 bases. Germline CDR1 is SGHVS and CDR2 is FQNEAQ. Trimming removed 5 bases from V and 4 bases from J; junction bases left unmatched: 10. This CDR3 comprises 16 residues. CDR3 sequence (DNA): TGTGCCAGCAGCGGCACGGGACTAGCGATGAGAGAGACCCAGTACTTC. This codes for CASSGTGLAMRETQYF.

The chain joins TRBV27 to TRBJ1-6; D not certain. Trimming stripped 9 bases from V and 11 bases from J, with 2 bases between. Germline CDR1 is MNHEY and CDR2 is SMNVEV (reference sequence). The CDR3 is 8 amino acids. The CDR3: CARPPLHF. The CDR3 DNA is TGTGCCAGGCCACCCCTCCACTTT.

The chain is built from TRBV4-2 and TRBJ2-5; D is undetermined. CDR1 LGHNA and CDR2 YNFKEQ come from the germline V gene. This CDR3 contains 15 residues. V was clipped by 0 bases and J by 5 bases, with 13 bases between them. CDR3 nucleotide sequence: TGTGCCAGCAGCCAAGATCCGGCTAGTAGGGAGACCCAGTACTTC. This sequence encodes CASSQDPASRETQYF.

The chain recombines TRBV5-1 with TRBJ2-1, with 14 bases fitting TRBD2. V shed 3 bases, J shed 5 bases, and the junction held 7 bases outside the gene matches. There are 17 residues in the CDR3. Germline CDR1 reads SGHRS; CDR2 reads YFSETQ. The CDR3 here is CASSWGTSGGLNNEQFF. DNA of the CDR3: TGCGCCAGCAGCTGGGGGACTAGCGGGGGCCTGAACAATGAGCAGTTCTTC.

The CDR3 protein is CASSFARGGNNEQFF. In DNA, the CDR3 is TGTGCCAGCAGCTTCGCTCGGGGGGGCAACAATGAGCAGTTCTTC. The V gene is TRBV7-2, the J gene TRBJ2-1, with TRBD2 matching over 8 bases. CDR3 length equals 15 residues. CDR1 is SGHTA and CDR2 is FQGNSA in the germline V gene. V dropped 3 bases and J dropped 5; count of bases not matched to a gene: 6.

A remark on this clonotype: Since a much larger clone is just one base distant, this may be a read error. CDR3 loop: CSAGTRGSGEQFF. DNA of the CDR3: TGCAGTGCTGGGACTAGAGGGTCAGGTGAGCAGTTCTTC. This chain links TRBV20-1 with TRBJ2-1; 8 positions agree with TRBD2. The CDR3 consists of 13 residues. With V trimmed by 5 bases and J by 9 bases, 9 bases remained unmatched. Germline CDR1 DFQATT, CDR2 SNEGSKA (reference sequence).